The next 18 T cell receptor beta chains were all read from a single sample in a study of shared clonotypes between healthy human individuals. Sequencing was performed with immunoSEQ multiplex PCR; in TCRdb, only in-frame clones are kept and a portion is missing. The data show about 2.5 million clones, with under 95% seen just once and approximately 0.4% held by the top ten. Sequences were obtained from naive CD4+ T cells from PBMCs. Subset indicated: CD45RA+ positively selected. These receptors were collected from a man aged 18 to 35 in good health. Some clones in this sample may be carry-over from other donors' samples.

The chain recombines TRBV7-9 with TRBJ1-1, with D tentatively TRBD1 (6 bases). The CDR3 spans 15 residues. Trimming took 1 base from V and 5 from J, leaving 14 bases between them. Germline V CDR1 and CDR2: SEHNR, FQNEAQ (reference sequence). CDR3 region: CASSLVGQGRTEAFF. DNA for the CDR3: TGTGCCAGCAGCTTAGTAGGGCAGGGGAGGACTGAAGCTTTCTTT.

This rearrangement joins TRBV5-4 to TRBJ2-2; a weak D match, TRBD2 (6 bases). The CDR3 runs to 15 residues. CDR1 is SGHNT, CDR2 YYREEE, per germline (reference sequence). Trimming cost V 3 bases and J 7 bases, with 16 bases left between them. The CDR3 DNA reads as TGTGCCAGCAGCTCCGGGATGGGGGGTGGCGGGGAGCTGTTTTTT. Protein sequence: CASSSGMGGGGELFF.

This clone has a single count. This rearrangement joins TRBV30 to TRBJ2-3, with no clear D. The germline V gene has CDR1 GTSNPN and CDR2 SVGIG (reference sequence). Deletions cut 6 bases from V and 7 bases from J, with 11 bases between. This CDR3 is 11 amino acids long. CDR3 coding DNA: TGTGCCTGCGGGTTGGTTAATACGCAGTATTTT. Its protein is CACGLVNTQYF.

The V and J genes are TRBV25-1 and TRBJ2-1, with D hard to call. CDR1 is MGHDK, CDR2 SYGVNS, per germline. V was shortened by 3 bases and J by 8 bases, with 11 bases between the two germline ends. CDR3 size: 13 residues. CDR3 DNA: TGTGCCAGCAGTGATGGCGGTCGCGATGAGCAGTTCTTC. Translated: CASSDGGRDEQFF.

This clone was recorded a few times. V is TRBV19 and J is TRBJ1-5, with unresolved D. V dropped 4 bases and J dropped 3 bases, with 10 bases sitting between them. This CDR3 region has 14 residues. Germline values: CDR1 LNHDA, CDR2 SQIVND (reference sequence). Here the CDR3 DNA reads TGTGCCAGTAGTAACCGGGATCACAATCAGCCCCAGCATTTT. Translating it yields CASSNRDHNQPQHF.

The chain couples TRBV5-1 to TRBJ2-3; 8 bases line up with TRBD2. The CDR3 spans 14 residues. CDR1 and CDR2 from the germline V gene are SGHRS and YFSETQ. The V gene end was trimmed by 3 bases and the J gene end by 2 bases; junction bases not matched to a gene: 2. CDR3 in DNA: TGCGCCAGCAGCTCCGGGAGGGCCACAGATACGCAGTATTTT. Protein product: CASSSGRATDTQYF.

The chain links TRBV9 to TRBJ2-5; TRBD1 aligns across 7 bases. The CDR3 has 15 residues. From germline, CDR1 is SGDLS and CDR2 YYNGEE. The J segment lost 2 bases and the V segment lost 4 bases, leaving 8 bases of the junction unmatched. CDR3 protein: CASSTHRGAQETQYF. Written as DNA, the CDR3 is TGTGCCAGCAGCACGCACAGGGGAGCACAAGAGACCCAGTACTTC.

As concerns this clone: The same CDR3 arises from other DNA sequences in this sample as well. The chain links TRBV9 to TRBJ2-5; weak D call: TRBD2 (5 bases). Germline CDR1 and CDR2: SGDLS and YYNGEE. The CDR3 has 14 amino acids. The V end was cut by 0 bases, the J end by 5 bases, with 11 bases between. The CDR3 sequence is CASSVAPLGETQYF. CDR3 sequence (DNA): TGTGCCAGCAGCGTAGCCCCACTAGGGGAGACCCAGTACTTC.

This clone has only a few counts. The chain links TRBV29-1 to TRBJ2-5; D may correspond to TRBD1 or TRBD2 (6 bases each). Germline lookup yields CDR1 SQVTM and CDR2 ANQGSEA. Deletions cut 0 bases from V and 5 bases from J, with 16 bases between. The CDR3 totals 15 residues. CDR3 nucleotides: TGCAGCGTTGAAGATTCCTGGGGGGCGCGGGAGACCCAGTACTTC. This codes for CSVEDSWGARETQYF.

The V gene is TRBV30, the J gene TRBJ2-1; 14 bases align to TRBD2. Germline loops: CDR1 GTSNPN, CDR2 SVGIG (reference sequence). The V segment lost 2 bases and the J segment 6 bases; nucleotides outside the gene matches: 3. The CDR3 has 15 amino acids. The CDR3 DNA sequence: TGTGCCTGGAGTAAGGGACTAGCGGGAGTCAATGAGCAGTTCTTC. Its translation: CAWSKGLAGVNEQFF.

The CDR3 sequence: CASGHRGLGYEQYF. CDR3 in DNA: TGTGCCAGCGGTCACAGGGGGCTCGGATACGAGCAGTACTTC. The rearrangement joins TRBV28 to TRBJ2-7; TRBD1 matches at 9 bases. Germline values: CDR1 MDHEN, CDR2 SYDVKM. CDR3 length equals 14 residues. The V gene end was trimmed by 8 bases and the J gene end by 4 bases; junction bases not matched to a gene: 9.

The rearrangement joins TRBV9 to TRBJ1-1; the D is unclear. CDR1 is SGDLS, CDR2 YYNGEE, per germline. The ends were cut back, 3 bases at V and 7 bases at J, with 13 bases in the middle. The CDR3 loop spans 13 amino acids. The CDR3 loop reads CASSDLSSLEAFF. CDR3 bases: TGTGCCAGCAGCGACTTAAGCTCTCTTGAAGCTTTCTTT. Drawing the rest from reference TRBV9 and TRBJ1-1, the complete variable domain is DSGVTQTPKHLITATGQRVTLRCSPRSGDLSVYWYQQSLDQGLQFLIQYYNGEERAKGNILERFSAQQFPDLHSELNLSSLELGDSALYFCASSDLSSLEAFFGQGTRLTVV.

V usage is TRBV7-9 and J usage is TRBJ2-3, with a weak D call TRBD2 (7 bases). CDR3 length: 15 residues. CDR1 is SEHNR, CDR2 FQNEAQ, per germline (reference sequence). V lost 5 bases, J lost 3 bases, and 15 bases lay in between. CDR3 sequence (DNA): TGTGCCAGCAGCCCAAGGGGGGGAGTAACAGATACGCAGTATTTT. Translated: CASSPRGGVTDTQYF.

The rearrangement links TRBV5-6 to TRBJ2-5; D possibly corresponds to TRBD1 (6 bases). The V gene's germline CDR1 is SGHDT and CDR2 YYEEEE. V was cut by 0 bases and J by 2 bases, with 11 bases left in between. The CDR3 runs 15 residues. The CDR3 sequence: CASSLARGGQETQYF. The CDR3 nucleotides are TGTGCCAGCAGCTTGGCCAGGGGTGGGCAAGAGACCCAGTACTTC.

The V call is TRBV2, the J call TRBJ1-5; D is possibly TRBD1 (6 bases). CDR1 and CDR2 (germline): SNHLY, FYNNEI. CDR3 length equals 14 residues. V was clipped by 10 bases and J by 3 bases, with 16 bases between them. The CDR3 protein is CANGGRGINQPQHF. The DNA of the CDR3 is TGTGCCAACGGGGGCAGGGGTATCAATCAGCCCCAGCATTTT.

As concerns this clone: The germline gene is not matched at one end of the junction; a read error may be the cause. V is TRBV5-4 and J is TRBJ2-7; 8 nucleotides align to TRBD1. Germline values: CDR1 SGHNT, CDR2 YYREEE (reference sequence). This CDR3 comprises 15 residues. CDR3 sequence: CASSLGTGGQYEQYF. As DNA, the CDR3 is TGTGCCAGCAGTTTGGGGACAGGAGGACAATACGAGCAGTACTTC.

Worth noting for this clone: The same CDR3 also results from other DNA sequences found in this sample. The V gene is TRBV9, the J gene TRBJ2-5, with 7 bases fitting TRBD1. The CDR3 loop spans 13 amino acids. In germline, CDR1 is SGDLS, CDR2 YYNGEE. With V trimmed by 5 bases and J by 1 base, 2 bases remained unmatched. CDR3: CASSGTAQETQYF. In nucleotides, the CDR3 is TGTGCCAGCAGTGGGACAGCCCAAGAGACCCAGTACTTC.

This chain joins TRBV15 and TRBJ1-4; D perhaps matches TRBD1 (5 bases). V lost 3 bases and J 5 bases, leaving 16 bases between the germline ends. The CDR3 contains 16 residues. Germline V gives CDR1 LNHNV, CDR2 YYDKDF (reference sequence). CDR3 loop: CATSSGRDSSNEKLFF. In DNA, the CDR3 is TGTGCCACCAGCAGCGGTAGAGACAGCTCCAATGAAAAACTGTTTTTT.